Below are 21 T cell receptor beta chains sequenced from a single sample in a study of cytomegalovirus exposure and HLA in healthy donors. Profiled with immunoSEQ multiplex PCR; TCRdb holds only in-frame clones, not every one. This repertoire shows around 190,000 clones, about 81% found once; its top ten account for 0.95% to 1.5%. Sequencing used PBMCs. The receptor source for this set is a young woman in good health and CMV-seronegative.

This clone was found once. This chain links TRBV15 with TRBJ2-1, with D possibly being TRBD2 (6 bases). The CDR3 contains 15 residues. V lost 5 bases to trimming and J lost 10 bases, with 21 bases between them. Germline assignment: CDR1 LNHNV and CDR2 YYDKDF (reference sequence). In nucleotides, the CDR3 is TGTGCCACCAGCCGCCGGGACTCCCCCGCCTGGGAGCAGTTCTTC. Protein sequence: CATSRRDSPAWEQFF.

This chain links TRBV29-1 with TRBJ1-2; the match to TRBD1 covers 8 bases. CDR1 and CDR2 from the germline V gene are SQVTM and ANQGSEA. V gave up 4 bases and J gave up 5 bases; unmatched junction bases: 3. This CDR3 is 12 amino acids long. The CDR3 loop reads CSVGTGRYGYTF. In DNA form, the CDR3 reads TGCAGCGTTGGGACAGGGAGATATGGCTACACCTTC.

This rearrangement joins TRBV5-1 to TRBJ1-2, with 9 bases lining up with TRBD1. The CDR3 consists of 13 residues. The junction had 6 bases not matched to a gene; V was cut back by 5 bases and J by 7 bases. Germline CDR1 and CDR2: SGHRS and YFSETQ. The CDR3 is CASSTGGRAGYTF. The CDR3 DNA is TGCGCCAGCAGTACAGGGGGCCGGGCTGGCTACACCTTC.

V usage is TRBV6-5 and J usage is TRBJ1-1, with 12 bases identical to TRBD1. In germline, CDR1 is MNHEY, CDR2 SVGAGI. J was trimmed by 5 bases and V by 4 bases; bases with no gene match: 5. The CDR3 totals 15 residues. The DNA for the CDR3 is TGTGCCAGCAGTTGGGGGACAGGGGGCAATACTGAAGCTTTCTTT. It yields the protein CASSWGTGGNTEAFF.

The gene calls are TRBV21-1 and TRBJ2-7; TRBD1, the D gene given by the table, was not confirmed from the DNA. TRBV21-1 is labeled a pseudogene. The CDR3 runs to 16 residues. CDR3: CASSKKCPGQRDEQYF. The CDR3 region has the DNA TGTGCCAGCAGCAAAAAGTGCCCGGGACAAAGGGACGAGCAGTACTTC.

The chain has TRBV4-1 and TRBJ1-3; D gene uncertain. The V gene's germline CDR1 is MGHRA and CDR2 YSYEKL. The CDR3 consists of 15 residues. Deletions cut 4 bases from V and 0 bases from J, with 10 bases between. CDR3 nucleotides: TGCGCCAGCAGCCCGAGGAGGAGCTCTGGAAACACCATATATTTT. Protein: CASSPRRSSGNTIYF.

The CDR3 bases are TGTGCCAGCAGCAGGGACAGGGGAGGAGGGGGTGAAAAACTGTTTTTT. Residues: CASSRDRGGGGEKLFF. The V call is TRBV6-6, the J call TRBJ1-4; TRBD1 agrees at 10 bases. The CDR3 totals 16 residues. V trimming: 6 bases; J trimming: 7 bases; junction bases outside the gene matches: 11. Germline V gene sequence: CDR1 MNHNY, CDR2 SVGAGI (reference sequence).

This clone occurred once. The chain is built from TRBV2 and TRBJ2-4; 7 nucleotides match TRBD2. V lost 4 bases to trimming and J lost 7 bases; unmatched junction nucleotides: 7. Germline assignment: CDR1 SNHLY and CDR2 FYNNEI. CDR3 length: 14 residues. CDR3 sequence reads: CASSGGSRSNIQYF. CDR3 sequence (DNA): TGTGCCAGCAGTGGCGGGAGCAGGTCGAACATTCAGTACTTC.

The chain recombines TRBV5-6 with TRBJ1-4, with 8 positions matching TRBD1. CDR1 is SGHDT and CDR2 is YYEEEE in the germline V gene. CDR3 length: 15 residues. Trimming removed 4 bases from V and 5 bases from J; junction bases left unmatched: 7. CDR3 loop: CASSPQGAGNEKLFF. The DNA of the CDR3 is TGTGCCAGCAGCCCCCAGGGGGCTGGGAATGAAAAACTGTTTTTT.

The rearrangement links TRBV9 to TRBJ1-6, with TRBD1 matching 9 bases. In germline, CDR1 is SGDLS, CDR2 YYNGEE. The CDR3 spans 15 residues. V was clipped by 4 bases and J by 7 bases; unmatched bases: 6. The CDR3 here is CASSLQTGGNSPLHF. In DNA, the CDR3 is TGTGCCAGCAGCCTCCAGACAGGGGGAAATTCACCCCTCCACTTT. The variable domain in full, with the rest retrieved from reference TRBV9 and TRBJ1-6, is DSGVTQTPKHLITATGQRVTLRCSPRSGDLSVYWYQQSLDQGLQFLIQYYNGEERAKGNILERFSAQQFPDLHSELNLSSLELGDSALYFCASSLQTGGNSPLHFGNGTRLTVT.

This clone has a handful of counts. The rearrangement links TRBV5-1 to TRBJ1-5; 10 positions match TRBD1. The trim removed 4 bases at V and 5 bases at J, leaving 9 bases unmatched. The CDR3 length is 16 residues. The V gene's germline CDR1 is SGHRS and CDR2 YFSETQ. The DNA for the CDR3 is TGCGCCAGCAGCCCCGGGGTCGGGACAGGGGATCAGCCCCAGCATTTT. Its translation is CASSPGVGTGDQPQHF.

This chain connects TRBV28 to TRBJ2-5; 8 nucleotides align to TRBD1. The CDR3 extends over 16 amino acids. V gave up 4 bases and J gave up 5 bases; unmatched junction bases: 12. CDR1 is MDHEN, CDR2 SYDVKM, per germline. CDR3 residues: CASSSQRQGLGETQYF. The CDR3 coding sequence is TGTGCCAGCAGTTCCCAAAGACAGGGGCTAGGGGAGACCCAGTACTTC.

The J gene is TRBJ2-6, the V gene TRBV27; D is possibly TRBD1 (5 bases). The germline gives CDR1 MNHEY, CDR2 SMNVEV (reference sequence). The CDR3 is 15 amino acids. With 4 bases removed from V and 0 bases from J, the gap between germline ends came to 7 bases. The CDR3, as DNA: TGTGCCAGCAGTTCGACAGTCTCTGGGGCCAACGTCCTGACTTTC. Protein: CASSSTVSGANVLTF.

The chain combines TRBV28 with TRBJ1-2, with 7 bases fitting TRBD1. Germline-derived CDR1 and CDR2 are MDHEN and SYDVKM. J was trimmed by 2 bases and V by 5 bases; bases with no gene match: 8. The CDR3 loop spans 15 amino acids. CDR3 sequence (DNA): TGTGCCAGCAGTCCACCGACAGGGAGGAACTATGGCTACACCTTC. It codes for CASSPPTGRNYGYTF.

The rearrangement uses TRBV6-5 and TRBJ1-4; TRBD1 aligns across 7 bases. After removal of 5 bases from V and 12 bases from J, the junction contained 9 bases not matched to a gene. The CDR3 is made up of 13 amino acids. CDR1 is MNHEY and CDR2 is SVGAGI in the germline V gene. CDR3 region: CASSMTGPRELFF. The CDR3, as DNA: TGTGCCAGCAGTATGACAGGGCCCAGGGAACTGTTTTTT.

The chain recombines TRBV30 with TRBJ2-7, with TRBD1 matching 9 bases. CDR1 GTSNPN and CDR2 SVGIG come from the germline V gene (reference sequence). The V segment lost 4 bases and the J segment 2 bases; nucleotides outside the gene matches: 9. The CDR3 extends over 15 amino acids. Written as DNA, the CDR3 is TGTGCCTGGAAGAGGAAGGACAGGGGTACCTACGAGCAGTACTTC. This codes for CAWKRKDRGTYEQYF.

This chain links TRBV28 with TRBJ2-1; 10 positions match TRBD2. Germline CDR1 reads MDHEN; CDR2 reads SYDVKM. This CDR3 is built from 18 residues. Losses at the gene ends were 3 bases for V and 3 bases for J; bases not matched to a gene: 11. This chain's CDR3 is CASSFRPAGGPFYNEQFF. The CDR3 nucleotides are TGTGCCAGCAGTTTCCGTCCAGCGGGGGGGCCCTTCTACAATGAGCAGTTCTTC.

This chain joins TRBV14 and TRBJ1-1; no reliable D call. V lost 2 bases to trimming and J lost 10 bases, with 17 bases between them. Germline CDR1 and CDR2: SGHDN and FVKESK. The CDR3 totals 14 residues. The CDR3 region is CASSQSASWSRAFF. In DNA form, the CDR3 reads TGTGCCAGCAGCCAATCCGCGTCCTGGAGTAGAGCTTTCTTT.

The chain links TRBV10-3 to TRBJ2-7; TRBD2 aligns across 7 bases. The length of the CDR3 is 13 residues. V shed 10 bases and J 6 bases; nucleotides not matched to a gene: 12. Germline values: CDR1 ENHRY, CDR2 SYGVKD. The CDR3 loop is CATALAGASEQYF. In DNA, the CDR3 is TGTGCCACCGCTTTAGCGGGTGCTTCCGAGCAGTACTTC.

The rearrangement uses TRBV5-6 and TRBJ2-7; D is perhaps TRBD2 (5 bases). The V gene lost 0 bases and the J gene lost 5 bases, with 12 bases spanning the gap. CDR3 length equals 14 residues. From germline, CDR1 is SGHDT and CDR2 YYEEEE. CDR3 region: CASSLGGLGDEQYF. Written as DNA, the CDR3 is TGTGCCAGCAGCTTGGGAGGGTTGGGCGACGAGCAGTACTTC.

The rearrangement links TRBV11-1 to TRBJ2-7, with D unresolved. Germline-derived CDR1 and CDR2 are SGHAT and FQDESV (reference sequence). The CDR3 extends over 12 amino acids. Trimming took off 3 bases at V and 3 bases at J, with 6 bases between the two ends. This CDR3 is CASSFPNYEQYF. In nucleotides, the CDR3 is TGTGCCAGCAGCTTCCCTAACTACGAGCAGTACTTC.